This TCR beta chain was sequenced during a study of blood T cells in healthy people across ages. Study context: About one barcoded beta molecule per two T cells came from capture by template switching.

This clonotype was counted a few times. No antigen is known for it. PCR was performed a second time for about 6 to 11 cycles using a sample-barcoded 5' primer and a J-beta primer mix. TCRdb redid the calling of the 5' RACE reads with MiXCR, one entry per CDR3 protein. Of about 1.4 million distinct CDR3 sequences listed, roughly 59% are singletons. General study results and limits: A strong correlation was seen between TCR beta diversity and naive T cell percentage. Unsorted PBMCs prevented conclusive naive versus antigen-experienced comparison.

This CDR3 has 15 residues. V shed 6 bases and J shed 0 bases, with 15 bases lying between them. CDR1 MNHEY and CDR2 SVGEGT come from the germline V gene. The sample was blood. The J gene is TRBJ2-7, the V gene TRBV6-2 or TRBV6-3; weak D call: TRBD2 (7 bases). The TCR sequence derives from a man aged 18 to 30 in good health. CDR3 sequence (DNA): TGTGCCAGCAGCTCGCGGGGGCTGAGCTCCTACGAGCAGTACTTC. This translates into CASSSRGLSSYEQYF.